This T cell receptor beta chain derives from a study of cytomegalovirus exposure and HLA in healthy donors. The study, taken as a whole, reports: Listed as cytomegalovirus-associated were 150 or so TCR beta chains.

The germline CDR1 and CDR2 sequences are SGHRS and YFSETQ. The CDR3 is 15 amino acids. Trimming at V came to 4 bases and at J to 4 bases, leaving 8 bases not matched to a gene. It was with 60 Vbeta and 13 Jbeta primers that the PCR ran. The protocol was immunoSEQ multiplex PCR, while the TCRdb copy is restricted to in-frame clones and leaves out a portion. The sample includes approximately 100,000 clones, under 80% of them seen just once. With regard to this clone: Its matching antigen is unknown.

V and J are TRBV5-1 and TRBJ2-3; TRBD2 agrees at 8 bases. This TCR came from a woman in her forties or fifties in good health and CMV-seropositive. Specimen: PBMCs. The CDR3 loop reads CASSVSGIGADTQYF. CDR3 in DNA: TGCGCCAGCAGCGTTAGCGGGATAGGGGCAGATACGCAGTATTTT.